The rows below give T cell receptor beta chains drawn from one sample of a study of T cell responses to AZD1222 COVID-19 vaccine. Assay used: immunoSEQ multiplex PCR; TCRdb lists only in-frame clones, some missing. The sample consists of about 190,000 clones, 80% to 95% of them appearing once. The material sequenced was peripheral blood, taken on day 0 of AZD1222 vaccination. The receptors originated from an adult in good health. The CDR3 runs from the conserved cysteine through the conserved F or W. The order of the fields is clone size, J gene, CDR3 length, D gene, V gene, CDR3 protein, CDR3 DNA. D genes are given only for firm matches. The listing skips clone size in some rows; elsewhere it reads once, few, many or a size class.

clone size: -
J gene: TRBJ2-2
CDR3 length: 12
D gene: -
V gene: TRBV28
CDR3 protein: CASSLGIARLFF
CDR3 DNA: TGTGCCAGCAGTTTAGGAATTGCCCGGCTGTTTTTT

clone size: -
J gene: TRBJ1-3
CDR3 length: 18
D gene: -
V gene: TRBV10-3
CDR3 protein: CAISETSGTGASGNTIYF
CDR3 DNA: TGTGCCATCAGTGAGACCTCCGGGACGGGCGCCTCTGGAAACACCATATATTTT

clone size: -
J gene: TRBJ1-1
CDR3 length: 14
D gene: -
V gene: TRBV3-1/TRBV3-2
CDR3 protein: CASSPLGQNTEAFF
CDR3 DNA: TGTGCCAGCAGCCCATTAGGACAGAACACTGAAGCTTTCTTT

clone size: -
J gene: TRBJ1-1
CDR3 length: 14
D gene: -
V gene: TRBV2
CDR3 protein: CASSLRAVNTEAFF
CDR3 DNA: TGTGCCAGCAGCCTCAGGGCGGTGAACACTGAAGCTTTCTTT

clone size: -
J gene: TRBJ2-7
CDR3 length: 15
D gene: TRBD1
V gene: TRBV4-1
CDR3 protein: CASSQVGRQGGEQYF
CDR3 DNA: TGCGCCAGCAGCCAAGTTGGGAGACAGGGGGGCGAGCAGTACTTC

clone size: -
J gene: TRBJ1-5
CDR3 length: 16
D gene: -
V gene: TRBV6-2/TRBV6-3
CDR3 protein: CASSYPTVGLGQPQHF
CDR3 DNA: TGTGCCAGCAGTTACCCCACAGTGGGGCTGGGTCAGCCCCAGCATTTT

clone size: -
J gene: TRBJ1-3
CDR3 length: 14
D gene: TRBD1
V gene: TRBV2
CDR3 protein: CASVTGQVLRTIYF
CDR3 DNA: TGTGCCAGCGTTACGGGACAGGTCCTTCGAACCATATATTTT

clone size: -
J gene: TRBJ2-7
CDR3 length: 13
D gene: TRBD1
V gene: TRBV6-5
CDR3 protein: CASSSNRGVEQYF
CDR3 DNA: TGTGCCAGCAGTTCCAACAGGGGAGTCGAGCAGTACTTC

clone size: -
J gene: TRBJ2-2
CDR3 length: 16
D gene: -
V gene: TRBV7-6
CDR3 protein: CASSSRGQAGTGELFF
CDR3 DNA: TGTGCCAGCAGCTCAAGGGGCCAGGCGGGAACCGGGGAGCTGTTTTTT

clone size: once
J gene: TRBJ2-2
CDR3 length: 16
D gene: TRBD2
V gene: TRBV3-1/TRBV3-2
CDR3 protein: CASSQAGRVIGGELFF
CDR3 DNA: TGTGCCAGCAGCCAAGCTGGGAGGGTTATTGGCGGGGAGCTGTTTTTT

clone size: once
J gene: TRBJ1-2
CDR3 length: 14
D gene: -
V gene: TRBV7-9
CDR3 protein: CASSLDGVSYGYTF
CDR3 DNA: TGTGCCAGCAGCTTAGATGGAGTCTCGTATGGCTACACCTTC

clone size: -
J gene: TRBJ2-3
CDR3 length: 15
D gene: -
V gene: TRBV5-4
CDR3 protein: CASSLDGGSTDTQYF
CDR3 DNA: TGTGCCAGCAGCTTGGACGGGGGTTCCACAGATACGCAGTATTTT

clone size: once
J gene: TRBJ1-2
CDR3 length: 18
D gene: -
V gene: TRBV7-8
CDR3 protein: CASSITERYRGTNYGYTF
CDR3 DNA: TGTGCCAGCAGCATAACAGAGAGGTATCGTGGGACTAACTATGGCTACACCTTC

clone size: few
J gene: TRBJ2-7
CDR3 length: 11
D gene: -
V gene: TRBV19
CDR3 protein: CASSTGIEQYF
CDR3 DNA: TGTGCCAGTAGCACAGGGATCGAGCAGTACTTC

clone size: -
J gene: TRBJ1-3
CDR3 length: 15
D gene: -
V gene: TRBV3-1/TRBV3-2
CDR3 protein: CASSQNSISGNTIYF
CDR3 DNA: TGTGCCAGCAGCCAGAACAGCATCTCTGGAAACACCATATATTTT

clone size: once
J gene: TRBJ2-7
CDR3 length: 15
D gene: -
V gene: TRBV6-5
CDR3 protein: CASSYSISGHYEQYF
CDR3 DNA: TGTGCCAGCAGTTACTCGATTAGCGGACACTACGAGCAGTACTTC

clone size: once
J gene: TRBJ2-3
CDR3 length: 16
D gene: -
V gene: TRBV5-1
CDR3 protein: CASSLGANGEADTQYF
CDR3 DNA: TGCGCCAGCAGCTTGGGAGCCAACGGGGAGGCGGATACGCAGTATTTT

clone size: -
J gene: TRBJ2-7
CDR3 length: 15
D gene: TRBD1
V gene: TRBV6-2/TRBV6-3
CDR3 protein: CASSSGTGVSYEQYF
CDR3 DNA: TGTGCCAGCAGTTCCGGGACAGGAGTCTCCTACGAGCAGTACTTC

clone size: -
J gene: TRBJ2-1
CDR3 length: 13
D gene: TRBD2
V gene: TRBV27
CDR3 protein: CASRRGGDNEQFF
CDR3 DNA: TGTGCCAGCAGACGTGGGGGGGACAATGAGCAGTTCTTC

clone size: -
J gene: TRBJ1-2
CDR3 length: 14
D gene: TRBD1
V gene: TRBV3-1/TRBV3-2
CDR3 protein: CASSQVNRGGGYTF
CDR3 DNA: TGTGCCAGCAGCCAAGTGAACAGGGGTGGGGGCTACACCTTC

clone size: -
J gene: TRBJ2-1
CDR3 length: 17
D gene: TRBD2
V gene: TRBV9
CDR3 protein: CASSVALLADRYNEQFF
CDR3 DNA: TGTGCCAGCAGCGTAGCTTTACTAGCGGATAGATACAATGAGCAGTTCTTC

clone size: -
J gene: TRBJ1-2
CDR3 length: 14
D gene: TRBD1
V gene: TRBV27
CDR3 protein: CASSLSTGTYGYIF
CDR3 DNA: TGTGCCAGCAGTTTATCGACAGGGACTTATGGCTACATCTTC

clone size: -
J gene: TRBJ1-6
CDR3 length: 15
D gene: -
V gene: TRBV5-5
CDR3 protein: CASSLAQAYNSPLHF
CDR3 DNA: TGTGCCAGCAGCTTGGCCCAGGCCTATAATTCACCCCTCCACTTT

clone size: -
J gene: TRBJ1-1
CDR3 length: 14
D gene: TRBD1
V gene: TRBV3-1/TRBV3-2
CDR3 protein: CASSLGTDNTEAFF
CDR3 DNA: TGTGCCAGCAGCCTTGGGACAGATAACACTGAAGCTTTCTTT

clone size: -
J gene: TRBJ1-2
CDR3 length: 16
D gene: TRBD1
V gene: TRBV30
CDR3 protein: CAWSPGQGAFYYGYTF
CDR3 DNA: TGTGCCTGGAGTCCGGGACAGGGGGCTTTCTACTATGGCTACACCTTC

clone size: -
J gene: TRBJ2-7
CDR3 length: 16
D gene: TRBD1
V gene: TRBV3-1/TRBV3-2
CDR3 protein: CASSQDRRQGASEQYF
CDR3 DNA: TGTGCCAGCAGCCAAGATCGGAGACAGGGGGCGTCCGAGCAGTACTTC

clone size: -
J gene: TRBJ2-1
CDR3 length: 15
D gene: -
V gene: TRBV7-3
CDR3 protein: CASSLGPSRQGEQFF
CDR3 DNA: TGTGCCAGCAGCTTAGGGCCAAGTCGGCAGGGTGAGCAGTTCTTC

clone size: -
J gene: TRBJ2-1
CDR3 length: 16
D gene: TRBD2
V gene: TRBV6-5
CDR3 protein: CASSYWVAGGHNEQFF
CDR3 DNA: TGTGCCAGCAGTTACTGGGTAGCGGGGGGACACAATGAGCAGTTCTTC

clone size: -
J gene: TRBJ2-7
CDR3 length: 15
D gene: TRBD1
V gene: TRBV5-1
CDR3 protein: CASSPRTGSTYEQYF
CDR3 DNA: TGCGCCAGCAGCCCCCGGACAGGGTCGACCTACGAGCAGTACTTC

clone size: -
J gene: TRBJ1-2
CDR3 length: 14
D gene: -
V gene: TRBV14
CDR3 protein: CASSQTWTGVGYTF
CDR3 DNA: TGTGCCAGCAGCCAAACGTGGACCGGGGTAGGCTACACCTTC

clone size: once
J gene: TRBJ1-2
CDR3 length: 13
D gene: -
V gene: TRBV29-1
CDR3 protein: CSVELGQGYGYTF
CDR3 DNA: TGCAGCGTTGAACTAGGACAAGGATATGGCTACACCTTC